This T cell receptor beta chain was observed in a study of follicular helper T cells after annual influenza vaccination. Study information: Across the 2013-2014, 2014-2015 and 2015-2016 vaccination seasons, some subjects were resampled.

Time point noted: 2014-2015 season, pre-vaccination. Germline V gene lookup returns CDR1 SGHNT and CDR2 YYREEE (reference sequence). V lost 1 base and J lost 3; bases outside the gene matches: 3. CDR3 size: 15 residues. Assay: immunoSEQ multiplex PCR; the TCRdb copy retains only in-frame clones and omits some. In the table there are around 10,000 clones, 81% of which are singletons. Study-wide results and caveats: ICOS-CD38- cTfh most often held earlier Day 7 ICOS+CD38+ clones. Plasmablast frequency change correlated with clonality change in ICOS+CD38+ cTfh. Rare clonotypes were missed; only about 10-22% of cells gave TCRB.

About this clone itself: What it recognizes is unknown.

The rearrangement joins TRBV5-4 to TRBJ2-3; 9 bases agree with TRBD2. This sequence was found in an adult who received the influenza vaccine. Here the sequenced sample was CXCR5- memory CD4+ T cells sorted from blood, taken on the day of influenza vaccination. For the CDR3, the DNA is TGTGCCAGCAGCTTGCGAGCGGGGGGAACAGATACGCAGTATTTT. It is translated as CASSLRAGGTDTQYF.